This TCR beta chain stems from a study of molecular identifiers for immune sequencing clone quantification. Making the bulk TCR libraries relied on previously described methods and listed TCR primers. TCRdb ran MiXCR on the PCR reads and lists one entry per CDR3 protein. Altogether under 65,000 distinct CDR3 sequences are present, approximately 26% being singletons, with the ten largest covering 1.5% to 2%. This clonotype has only a few counts. Germline V gene data show CDR1 as MNHEY and CDR2 as SVGEGT. This CDR3 is built from 15 residues. V dropped 2 bases and J dropped 8; count of bases not matched to a gene: 6. The authors sorted naive CD8 T cells as CD8+CD4-CCR7+CD45RA+.

The clonotype originates from a human donor in good health. Some libraries in this study had Jurkat cell RNA spiked in. What was sequenced was naive CD8+ T cells from blood, with Jurkat cell RNA spiked in. Subset reported: FACS-sorted CD8+CD4-CCR7+CD45RA+ naive T cells. The chain is built from TRBV6-2 or TRBV6-3 and TRBJ2-1; TRBD2 aligns across 10 bases. CDR3 nucleotide sequence: TGTGCCAGCAGTTACGTATCTAGCGGGAGTCATGAGCAGTTCTTC. It translates to CASSYVSSGSHEQFF.